This entry concerns a single T cell receptor beta chain. This sample is part of a study of blood T cell repertoires in COVID-19. Study at large: Researchers got acute and convalescent COVID-19 samples from the United States, Italy and Spain. T cells, B-cell-depleted T cells, or PBMCs supplied cDNA or gDNA.

Source study methods: Amplification of reference gene primers was used by the study to estimate nucleated cell counts. The table came from immunoSEQ multiplex PCR; TCRdb's copy has only in-frame clones and leaves some out. That table supplies the V and J calls and clone size; D and trimming were determined from the DNA. The repertoire has some 25,000 clones, about 90% of them found once; the top ten carry 10% to 12%. Germline-derived CDR1 and CDR2 are SGHNT and YENEEA. The CDR3 runs to 12 residues. Between the trimmed V and J ends, which lost 4 bases and 7 bases, there was a span of 5 bases. The source is a man between 65 and 79 years old with acute or convalescent COVID-19. The V gene is TRBV11-3, the J gene TRBJ1-6, with D possibly matching TRBD1 (5 bases). Sequencing was performed on peripheral blood. CDR3 residues: CASSSGNSPLHF. In DNA, the CDR3 is TGTGCCAGCAGCTCAGGGAATTCACCCCTCCACTTT.